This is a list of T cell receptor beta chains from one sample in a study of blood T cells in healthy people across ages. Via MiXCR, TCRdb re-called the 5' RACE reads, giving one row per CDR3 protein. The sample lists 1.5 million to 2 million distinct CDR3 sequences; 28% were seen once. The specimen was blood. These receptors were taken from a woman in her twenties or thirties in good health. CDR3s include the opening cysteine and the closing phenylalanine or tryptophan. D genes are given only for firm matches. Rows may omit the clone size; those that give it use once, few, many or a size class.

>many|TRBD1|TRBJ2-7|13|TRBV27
CASSSGQNYEQYF
TGTGCCAGCAGTTCGGGACAGAACTACGAGCAGTACTTC
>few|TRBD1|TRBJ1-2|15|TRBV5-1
CASSFPTGGVNGYTF
TGCGCCAGCAGCTTCCCAACAGGGGGAGTGAATGGCTACACCTTC
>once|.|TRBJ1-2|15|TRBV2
CASSEWSGEDYGYTF
TGTGCCAGCAGTGAGTGGTCAGGGGAGGACTATGGCTACACCTTC
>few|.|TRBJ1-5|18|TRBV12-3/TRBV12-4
CASSFSRPGSGYNQPQHF
TGTGCCAGCAGTTTTAGTAGGCCTGGTTCAGGTTACAATCAGCCCCAGCATTTT
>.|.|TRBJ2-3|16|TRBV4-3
CASTRNPGSLIDTQYF
TGCGCCAGCACCCGCAACCCAGGGAGTCTCATAGATACGCAGTATTTT
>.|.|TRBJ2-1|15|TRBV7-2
CASSSGSYSYNEQFF
TGTGCCAGCAGCTCTGGCTCCTACTCCTACAATGAGCAGTTCTTC
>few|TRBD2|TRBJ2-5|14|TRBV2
CASSAASGQETQYF
TGTGCCAGCAGTGCCGCTAGCGGGCAAGAGACCCAGTACTTC
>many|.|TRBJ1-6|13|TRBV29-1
CSVGTGPDSPLHF
TGCAGCGTTGGGACGGGGCCCGATTCACCCCTCCACTTT
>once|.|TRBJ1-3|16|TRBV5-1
CASSYGRELSGNTIYF
TGCGCCAGCAGCTATGGACGGGAGCTCTCTGGAAACACCATATATTTT
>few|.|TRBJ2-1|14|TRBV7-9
CASSLKRDYNEQFF
TGTGCCAGCAGCTTAAAAAGGGACTACAATGAGCAGTTCTTC
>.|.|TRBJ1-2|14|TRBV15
CATSSVARAGGYTF
TGTGCCACCAGCAGCGTAGCCAGAGCGGGAGGCTACACCTTC
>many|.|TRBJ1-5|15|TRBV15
CATSSDATPNQPQHF
TGTGCCACCAGCAGTGACGCTACGCCTAATCAGCCCCAGCATTTT
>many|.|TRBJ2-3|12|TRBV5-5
CASSLLVDTQYF
TGTGCCAGCAGCCTCTTAGTAGATACGCAGTATTTT
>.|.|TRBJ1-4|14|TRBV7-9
CASTPGRGIEKLFF
TGTGCCAGCACCCCGGGACGGGGCATTGAAAAACTGTTTTTT
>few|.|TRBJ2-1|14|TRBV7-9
CATTGARSYNEQFF
TGTGCCACAACGGGAGCGAGGTCCTACAATGAGCAGTTCTTC
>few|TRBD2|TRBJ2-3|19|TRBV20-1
CSASALWGLAGVRGDTQYF
TGCAGTGCTAGCGCCCTTTGGGGACTAGCGGGAGTGCGAGGAGATACGCAGTATTTT
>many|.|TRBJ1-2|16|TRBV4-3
CASSQVKEWAIDGYTF
TGCGCCAGCAGCCAAGTGAAGGAATGGGCTATTGATGGCTACACCTTC
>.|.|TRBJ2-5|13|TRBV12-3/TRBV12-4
CASSPETLETQYF
TGTGCCAGCAGTCCGGAGACGCTCGAGACCCAGTACTTC
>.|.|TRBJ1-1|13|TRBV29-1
CSAKPDMNTEAFF
TGCAGCGCCAAGCCAGACATGAACACTGAAGCTTTCTTT